Presented here are 27 T cell receptor beta chains from one specimen sequenced in a study of control samples from healthy donors and cancer patients. This table comes from immunoSEQ multiplex PCR, and its TCRdb copy is limited to in-frame clones, with some not included. The sample contains roughly 79,000 clones, approximately 88% of which appear only once. Sequenced material: blood. These receptors were obtained from a man aged 45-65 years in good health.

CDR3 DNA: TGTGCCAGCAGCAAAGCGGGACTAGCGGCCAATGAGCAGTTCTTC. This sequence encodes CASSKAGLAANEQFF. This chain links TRBV21-1 with TRBJ2-1; the D segment call TRBD2 is taken from the table without a DNA check. TRBV21-1 is reported as a pseudogene. This CDR3 has 15 amino acids.

The chain uses TRBV6-5 and TRBJ1-1; D perhaps matches TRBD1 (5 bases). This CDR3 has 16 residues. CDR1 and CDR2 from the germline V gene are MNHEY and SVGAGI. Trimming took off 1 base at V and 2 bases at J, with 14 bases between the two ends. The CDR3 nucleotides read TGTGCCAGCAGTTACTGGAGTGGGGGATTAAACACTGAAGCTTTCTTT. Protein: CASSYWSGGLNTEAFF.

The chain joins TRBV7-2 to TRBJ1-2; TRBD1 aligns across 8 bases. Germline CDR1 and CDR2: SGHTA and FQGNSA. The CDR3 spans 14 residues. J was trimmed by 7 bases and V by 1 base; bases with no gene match: 5. CDR3 DNA: TGTGCCAGCAGCTTAGGGGACAGGAGCTCTGGCTACACCTTC. The encoded protein is CASSLGDRSSGYTF.

The chain has TRBV3-1 (or the pseudogene TRBV3-2) and TRBJ1-5; D remains unclear. The germline V and J ends were trimmed by 1 base and 7 bases, with 5 bases remaining between them. The length of the CDR3 is 12 residues. Germline CDR1 and CDR2: LGHDT and YNNKEL (reference sequence). The CDR3 here is CASSQGQQPQHF. The CDR3 DNA follows: TGTGCCAGCAGCCAAGGTCAGCAGCCCCAGCATTTT.

This rearrangement joins TRBV4-2 to TRBJ1-4; 10 bases fit TRBD1. The V gene end was trimmed by 4 bases and the J gene end by 5 bases; junction bases not matched to a gene: 1. Looked up from germline, CDR1 is LGHNA and CDR2 is YNFKEQ. CDR3 length: 14 amino acids. The CDR3 reads CASSRGQGNEKLFF. The CDR3 DNA reads as TGTGCCAGCAGCCGGGGACAGGGGAATGAAAAACTGTTTTTT.

The CDR3 DNA follows: TGTGCCAGCAGGGGACTAGCGGGAATGGGCTACGAGCAGTACTTC. Translated, it gives CASRGLAGMGYEQYF. The V and J genes are TRBV6-5 and TRBJ2-7, with TRBD2 identical over 13 bases. V trimming: 6 bases; J trimming: 3 bases; junction bases outside the gene matches: 5. This CDR3 contains 15 residues. Germline V gene lookup returns CDR1 MNHEY and CDR2 SVGAGI.

The V and J genes are TRBV18 and TRBJ1-2; D might be TRBD1 (6 bases). Trimming stripped 6 bases from V and 0 bases from J, with 23 bases between. The CDR3 is 18 amino acids. Germline V lookup: CDR1 KGHSH, CDR2 LQKENI. The CDR3 reads CASSVAGAVGGPNYGYTF. Written as DNA, the CDR3 is TGTGCCAGCTCGGTTGCAGGGGCAGTTGGAGGTCCTAACTATGGCTACACCTTC.

The chain links TRBV6-6 to TRBJ1-5; no clear D. The V end lost 5 bases, the J end lost 2 bases, and 16 bases lay between the germline ends. This CDR3 spans 16 amino acids. Germline V lookup: CDR1 MNHNY, CDR2 SVGAGI (reference sequence). The CDR3 sequence: CASSPQQGWGNQPQHF. The CDR3 nucleotides read TGTGCCAGCAGTCCTCAACAAGGGTGGGGCAATCAGCCCCAGCATTTT.

V gene TRBV5-8 combines with J gene TRBJ2-1; 10 bases line up with TRBD2. The V and J ends lost 0 bases and 1 base, in that order; junction bases with no gene match: 4. Germline CDR1 reads SGHTS; CDR2 reads YDEGEE. The CDR3 is 17 amino acids. The CDR3 DNA sequence: TGTGCCAGCAGCTTGGAGACTAGCGGGCCTTCCTACAATGAGCAGTTCTTC. This encodes CASSLETSGPSYNEQFF.

V usage is TRBV4-3 and J usage is TRBJ2-5; TRBD1 matches at 7 bases. With 3 bases clipped from V and 0 bases from J, the junction kept 4 bases outside the gene matches. CDR3 length: 15 amino acids. Germline V gene lookup returns CDR1 LGHNA and CDR2 YSLEER. The CDR3 here is CASSQDGTDQETQYF. CDR3 nucleotides: TGCGCCAGCAGCCAGGACGGGACAGACCAAGAGACCCAGTACTTC.

The V call is TRBV24-1, the J call TRBJ2-1; D might be TRBD1 (6 bases). Germline-derived CDR1 and CDR2 are KGHDR and SFDVKD. This CDR3 is built from 15 residues. Trimming stripped 3 bases from V and 6 bases from J, with 14 bases between. The DNA for the CDR3 is TGTGCCACCAGTGATCGACCGGGACATATCAATGAGCAGTTCTTC. This translates into CATSDRPGHINEQFF.

The chain has TRBV6-6 and TRBJ1-2; 7 nucleotides match TRBD1. Germline lookup yields CDR1 MNHNY and CDR2 SVGAGI (reference sequence). V shed 5 bases and J 5 bases; nucleotides not matched to a gene: 17. The CDR3 extends over 17 amino acids. CDR3 protein: CASSLDGTDTESYGYTF. DNA for the CDR3: TGTGCCAGCAGTCTGGATGGGACAGACACTGAGAGTTATGGCTACACCTTC.

The rearrangement links TRBV28 to TRBJ1-2, with D possibly TRBD1 on 6 matching bases. The CDR3 totals 14 residues. Germline V gene lookup returns CDR1 MDHEN and CDR2 SYDVKM. V lost 6 bases and J 3 bases, leaving 14 bases between the germline ends. The CDR3, as DNA: TGTGCCAGCAGCGAGGGGGGGAGCGACTATGGCTACACCTTC. It yields the protein CASSEGGSDYGYTF.

The sample holds a few counts of this clone. This chain connects TRBV7-8 to TRBJ1-4; weak D call: TRBD1 (5 bases). V was shortened by 5 bases and J by 8 bases, with 18 bases between the two germline ends. Germline CDR1 reads SGHVS; CDR2 reads FQNEAQ. The length of the CDR3 is 15 residues. The CDR3 nucleotides are TGTGCCAGCAGCCGGGGCGAATCCGTGGGCGAAAAACTGTTTTTT. This gives the protein CASSRGESVGEKLFF.

This clone has more than one count but fewer than ten. V usage is TRBV5-4 and J usage is TRBJ1-1; 7 positions agree with TRBD1. CDR3 length: 13 amino acids. CDR1 and CDR2 (germline): SGHNT, YYREEE (reference sequence). V lost 4 bases, J lost 4 bases, and 4 bases stayed unmatched. Here the CDR3 reads CASSPGTATEAFF. As DNA, the CDR3 is TGTGCCAGCAGCCCCGGGACAGCCACTGAAGCTTTCTTT.

The CDR3 here is CASSLDTRTPEAFF. DNA for the CDR3: TGTGCCAGCAGCTTAGATACCCGAACACCTGAAGCTTTCTTT. The chain couples TRBV11-2 to TRBJ1-1; D remains ambiguous. Germline CDR1 reads SGHAT; CDR2 reads FQNNGV. Trimming left V 0 bases short and J 6 bases short, with 11 bases between. The CDR3 is 14 residues long.

This clone occurred once. The rearrangement uses TRBV11-3 and TRBJ2-2; 9 nucleotides match TRBD1. Germline-derived CDR1 and CDR2 are SGHNT and YENEEA. Trimming took 0 bases from V and 5 from J; bases not matched to a gene: 4. The CDR3 length is 16 residues. In DNA form, the CDR3 reads TGTGCCAGCAGCTTAGATACAGGGGGCGAAACCGGGGAGCTGTTTTTT. Protein: CASSLDTGGETGELFF.

This clone was found a few times. V gene TRBV25-1 combines with J gene TRBJ2-2; tentatively, D is TRBD1 (6 bases). Germline values: CDR1 MGHDK, CDR2 SYGVNS. Trimming took 7 bases from V and 1 from J, leaving 16 bases between them. This CDR3 comprises 16 residues. The CDR3 coding sequence is TGTGCCAGCACCCACCTTGGACAGCTGAACACCGGGGAGCTGTTTTTT. This codes for CASTHLGQLNTGELFF.

The V and J genes are TRBV3-1 (or the pseudogene TRBV3-2) and TRBJ2-5, with a possible D match to TRBD2 (6 bases). Germline V gives CDR1 LGHDT, CDR2 YNNKEL (reference sequence). Trimming removed 6 bases from V and 7 bases from J, with 27 bases in between. This CDR3 spans 17 amino acids. The CDR3 nucleotides are TGTGCCAGCAGAAGAGCCGGGACTGGGGGTATTTTGGGGACCCAGTACTTC. It yields the protein CASRRAGTGGILGTQYF.

The chain has TRBV28 and TRBJ2-5, with a possible D match to TRBD1 (6 bases). The CDR3 sequence is 13 residues long. Trimming removed 5 bases at V and 2 bases at J, with 9 bases between. Per the germline V gene, CDR1 is MDHEN and CDR2 is SYDVKM. For the CDR3, the DNA is TGTGCCAGCAGTAAGACAGGTCAAGAGACCCAGTACTTC. It yields the protein CASSKTGQETQYF.

On this clone itself: The germline gene is not matched at one end of the junction; a read error may be the cause. This chain connects TRBV6-6 to TRBJ1-6; a possible D gene is TRBD1 (6 bases). Germline assignment: CDR1 MNHNY and CDR2 SVGAGI (reference sequence). There are 13 residues in the CDR3. CDR3 nucleotide sequence: TGTGCCAGCAACCAGGGACAATTTTCATCCCTCCACTTT. This translates into CASNQGQFSSLHF.

The chain uses TRBV7-2 and TRBJ1-1, with 7 nucleotides matching TRBD1. In germline, CDR1 is SGHTA, CDR2 FQGNSA. The CDR3 is 14 residues long. With V trimmed by 6 bases and J by 3 bases, 7 bases remained unmatched. The chain's CDR3 is CASRGQGGDTEAFF. In nucleotides, the CDR3 is TGTGCCAGCAGGGGGCAGGGGGGTGACACTGAAGCTTTCTTT. Looking up the rest from reference TRBV7-2 and TRBJ1-1 gives the full variable domain: GAGVSQSPSNKVTEKGKDVELRCDPISGHTALYWYRQSLGQGLEFLIYFQGNSAPDKSGLPSDRFSAERTGGSVSTLTIQRTQQEDSAVYLCASRGQGGDTEAFFGQGTRLTVV.

This clone was found many times. The rearrangement links TRBV7-9 to TRBJ2-7, with a possible D match to TRBD1 (6 bases). Germline-derived CDR1 and CDR2 are SEHNR and FQNEAQ (reference sequence). The V and J ends lost 5 bases and 12 bases respectively, with 17 bases between them. The CDR3 has 12 amino acids. The CDR3 protein is CASSGETGWAYF. The CDR3 coding sequence is TGTGCCAGCAGCGGTGAAACAGGGTGGGCGTACTTC.

This rearrangement joins TRBV19 to TRBJ2-1; D remains unclear. CDR3 length: 13 residues. Looked up from germline, CDR1 is LNHDA and CDR2 is SQIVND (reference sequence). V was trimmed by 5 bases and J by 7 bases, leaving 12 bases between them. This chain's CDR3 is CASSGSTTNEQFF. The CDR3, as DNA: TGTGCCAGTAGTGGCAGTACCACGAATGAGCAGTTCTTC.

The chain has TRBV14 and TRBJ1-2, with no clear D. V was trimmed by 1 base and J by 5 bases, leaving 17 bases between them. The CDR3 is 16 amino acids. Looked up from germline, CDR1 is SGHDN and CDR2 is FVKESK. CDR3 bases: TGTGCCAGCAGCCAAGGCTTTCGGGCAGGAACTTATGGCTACACCTTC. Translated: CASSQGFRAGTYGYTF.

This clone was seen a single time. The V call is TRBV24-1, the J call TRBJ2-2, with unresolved D. Germline V CDR1 and CDR2: KGHDR, SFDVKD. The CDR3 totals 16 residues. V was trimmed by 3 bases and J by 0 bases, leaving 10 bases between them. The CDR3 is CATSDERGPNTGELFF. CDR3 bases: TGTGCCACCAGTGATGAGAGAGGCCCGAACACCGGGGAGCTGTTTTTT.

This chain joins TRBV5-4 and TRBJ2-1, with 7 positions matching TRBD2. The CDR3 contains 17 residues. V lost 4 bases to trimming and J lost 0 bases; unmatched junction nucleotides: 10. Germline V lookup: CDR1 SGHNT, CDR2 YYREEE (reference sequence). The CDR3: CASSQLARGVSYNEQFF. The CDR3 region has the DNA TGTGCCAGCAGCCAACTAGCGAGGGGAGTCTCCTACAATGAGCAGTTCTTC.